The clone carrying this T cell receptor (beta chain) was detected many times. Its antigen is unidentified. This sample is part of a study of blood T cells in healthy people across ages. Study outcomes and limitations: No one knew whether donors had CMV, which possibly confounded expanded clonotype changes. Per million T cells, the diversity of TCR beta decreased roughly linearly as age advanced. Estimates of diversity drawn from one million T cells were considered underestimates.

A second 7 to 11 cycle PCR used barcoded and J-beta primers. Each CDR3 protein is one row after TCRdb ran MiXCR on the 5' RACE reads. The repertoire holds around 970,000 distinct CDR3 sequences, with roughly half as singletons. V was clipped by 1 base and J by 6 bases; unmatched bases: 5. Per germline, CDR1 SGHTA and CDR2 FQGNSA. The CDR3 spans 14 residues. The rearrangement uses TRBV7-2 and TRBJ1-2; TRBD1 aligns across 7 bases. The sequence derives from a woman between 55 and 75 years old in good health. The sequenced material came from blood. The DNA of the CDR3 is TGTGCCAGCAGCTTAGAGGGGGCTGGGGATGGCTACACCTTC. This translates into CASSLEGAGDGYTF.